The 6 T cell receptor beta chains below all came from one sample that was sequenced in a study of immune heterogeneity within non-small cell lung tumors. Template material for each sample was roughly 600 ng of bulk tumor genomic DNA. Surgeons took several biopsies per primary tumor, spaced far apart, during surgery. Curative surgery was undertaken by patients, who had untreated, newly diagnosed non-small cell lung cancer. Multiplex PCR (32 V and 13 J primers) was used to amplify the TCR beta CDR3. TCRdb re-derived calls from the multiplex PCR reads in MiXCR, one entry per CDR3 protein. This table holds 3,700 or so distinct CDR3 sequences, roughly 30% found once. The sample was lung tumor tissue. The receptor set was obtained from a man aged 55-75 years with non-small cell lung cancer.

This clonotype was found a few times. The rearrangement links TRBV12-3 or TRBV12-4 to TRBJ2-2; D remains unclear. Trimming removed 7 bases at V and 4 bases at J, with 13 bases between. CDR3 length: 14 residues. The CDR3 loop is CASNFDGTTGELFF. CDR3 coding DNA: TGTGCCAGCAATTTCGACGGAACCACCGGGGAGCTGTTTTTT.

The J gene is TRBJ2-4, the V gene TRBV5-1; no firm D call. V lost 0 bases to trimming and J lost 1 base, with 11 bases between them. This CDR3 region has 16 residues. CDR1 and CDR2 (germline): SGHRS, YFSETQ. CDR3 coding DNA: TGCGCCAGCAGCTTGGCCCTATCGAGCGCCAAAAACATTCAGTACTTC. Its translation is CASSLALSSAKNIQYF.

There are a few counts of this clonotype. The chain joins TRBV19 to TRBJ1-2; D might be TRBD1 (5 bases). Per germline, CDR1 LNHDA and CDR2 SQIVND (reference sequence). Trimming took off 7 bases at V and 3 bases at J, with 12 bases between the two ends. The CDR3 runs 13 residues. The CDR3 DNA reads as TGTGCCAGTACCCCCCGGGGGGACTATGGCTACACCTTC. Its translation: CASTPRGDYGYTF.

Only a few counts were recorded for this clonotype. The chain employs TRBV30 and TRBJ1-6; possible D gene TRBD1, 6 bases. The V end lost 8 bases, the J end lost 8 bases, and 13 bases lay between the germline ends. Germline CDR1 is GTSNPN and CDR2 is SVGIG (reference sequence). The CDR3 is 12 residues long. The CDR3 coding sequence is TGTGCCAGAGGACAGCGTGATTCACCCCTCCACTTT. Translated: CARGQRDSPLHF.

This clonotype was seen only a few times. This may come from a read error, since a much larger clone is one base off. Lacking the conserved final phenylalanine or tryptophan, this CDR3 likely reflects a read error. V is TRBV7-8 and J is TRBJ2-2; D might be TRBD2 (5 bases). The V gene lost 5 bases and the J gene lost 9 bases, with 16 bases spanning the gap. The germline V gene has CDR1 SGHVS and CDR2 FQNEAQ. There are 14 residues in the CDR3. DNA for the CDR3: TGTGCCAGCAGCCACGTAGGATTAGCGAGGGAGCTGTTTTCT. Amino acid sequence: CASSHVGLARELFS.

The CDR3 sequence is CAIGSGVETQYF. CDR3 nucleotide sequence: TGTGCCATCGGATCAGGGGTGGAGACCCAGTACTTC. The chain uses TRBV10-3 and TRBJ2-5; possibly TRBD1 for D (6 bases). The V and J ends lost 8 bases and 5 bases respectively, with 12 bases between them. The germline V gene encodes CDR1 ENHRY and CDR2 SYGVKD. This CDR3 comprises 12 residues.